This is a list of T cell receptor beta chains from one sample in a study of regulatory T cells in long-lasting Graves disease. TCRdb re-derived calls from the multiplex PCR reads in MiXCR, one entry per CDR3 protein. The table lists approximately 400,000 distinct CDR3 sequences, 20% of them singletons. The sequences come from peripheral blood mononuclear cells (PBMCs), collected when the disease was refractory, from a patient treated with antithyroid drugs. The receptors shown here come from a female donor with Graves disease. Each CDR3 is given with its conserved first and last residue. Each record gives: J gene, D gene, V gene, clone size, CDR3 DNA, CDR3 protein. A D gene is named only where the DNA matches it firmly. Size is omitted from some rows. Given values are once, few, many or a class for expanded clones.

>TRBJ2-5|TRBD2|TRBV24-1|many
TGTGCCACCAGTCCCGGGACTAGCGGAAAAGAGACCCAGTACTTC
CATSPGTSGKETQYF
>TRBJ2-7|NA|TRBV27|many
TGTGCCAGCAAGTTTTCTGTAGGCTACGAGCAGTACTTC
CASKFSVGYEQYF
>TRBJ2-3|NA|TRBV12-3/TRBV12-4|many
TGTGCCAGCAGGACCGGTCTCGGGACCCGGCTGTATTTT
CASRTGLGTRLYF
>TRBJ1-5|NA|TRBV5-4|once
TGTGCCAGCAGCCCGGGACCCGGAGGTCAGCCCCAGCATTTT
CASSPGPGGQPQHF
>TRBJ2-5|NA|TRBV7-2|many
TGTGCCAGCATGGGGGGCACGGGGACCCAGTACTTC
CASMGGTGTQYF
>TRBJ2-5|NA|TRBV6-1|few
TGTGCCAGCGGATCCATACTCCGGGAGACCCAGTACTTC
CASGSILRETQYF
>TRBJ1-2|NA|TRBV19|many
TGTGCCAGTAGTATTTTAGGGGACGGTGTCGAGTATGGCTACACCTTC
CASSILGDGVEYGYTF
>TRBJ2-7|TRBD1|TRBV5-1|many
TGCGCCAGCCAACCGGCTTCGGGACAGGGCCCCTACGAGCAGTACTTC
CASQPASGQGPYEQYF
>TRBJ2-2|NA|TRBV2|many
TGTGCCAGCAGTGGCGTAGGGGTGGACCCCGGGGAGCTGTTTTTT
CASSGVGVDPGELFF
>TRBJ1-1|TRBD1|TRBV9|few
TGTGCCAGCAGCGCACAGACGGGACAGGCGAACACTGAAGCTTTCTTT
CASSAQTGQANTEAFF
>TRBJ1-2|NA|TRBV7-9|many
TGTGCCAGCAGCTTAGCCGGGGCGACACGTCCTGGCTACACCTTC
CASSLAGATRPGYTF
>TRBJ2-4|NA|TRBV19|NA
TGTGCCAGTAGTCTTGGAGCCTTCCTAGCCAAAAACATTCAGTACTTC
CASSLGAFLAKNIQYF
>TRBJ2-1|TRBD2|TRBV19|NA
TGTGCCAGTAGTATACTAGCGGATTACAATGAGCAGTTCTTC
CASSILADYNEQFF
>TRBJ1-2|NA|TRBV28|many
TGTGCCAGCAGCCCAAACCGACAGACCTATGGCTACACCTTC
CASSPNRQTYGYTF
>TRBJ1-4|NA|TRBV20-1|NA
TGCAGTGCTACCCCACGCCTTAATGAAAAACTGTTTTTT
CSATPRLNEKLFF
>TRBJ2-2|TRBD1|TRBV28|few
TGTGCCAGCAGTTTTGGGACAGCTTCCACCGGGGAGCTGTTTTTT
CASSFGTASTGELFF
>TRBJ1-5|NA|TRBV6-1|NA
TGTGCCAGCGCCTCTTCGGGTGGTAGCAATCAGCCCCAGCATTTT
CASASSGGSNQPQHF
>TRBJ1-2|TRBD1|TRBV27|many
TGTGCCAGCAGTCCGACGACAGGGAGGGGCTATGGCTACACCTTC
CASSPTTGRGYGYTF
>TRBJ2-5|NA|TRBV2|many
TGTGCCAGCAGTCCCGATACCCAGGGGACTCAAGAGACCCAGTACTTC
CASSPDTQGTQETQYF
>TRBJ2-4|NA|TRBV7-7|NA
TGTGCTAGCAGCCCCCCGGACGGAATCATAGCCAAAAACATTCAGTACTTC
CASSPPDGIIAKNIQYF
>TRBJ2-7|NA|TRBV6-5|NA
TGTGCCAGCAGTTACTCGATTGCAGGGACGTGGCAGTACTTC
CASSYSIAGTWQYF
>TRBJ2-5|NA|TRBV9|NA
TGTGCCAGCAGCGATAATCTCCTCGGGACGCGGGAATCGAGTCAAGAGACCCAGTACTTC
CASSDNLLGTRESSQETQYF
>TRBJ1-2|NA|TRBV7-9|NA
TGTGCCAGCAGCTTCCCGGGCCGTGGCTACACCTTC
CASSFPGRGYTF
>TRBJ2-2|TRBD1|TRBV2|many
TGTGCCAGCAGGGGGACAGACCGAACTAACACCGGGGAGCTGTTTTTT
CASRGTDRTNTGELFF
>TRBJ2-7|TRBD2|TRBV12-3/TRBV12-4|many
TGTGCCAGCACCCAGGGCGGGAGAAGCACCTACGAGCAGTACTTC
CASTQGGRSTYEQYF
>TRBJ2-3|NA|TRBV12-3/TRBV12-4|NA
TGTGCCAGCACCCGAGCCGGGAGCACAGATACGCAGTATTTT
CASTRAGSTDTQYF
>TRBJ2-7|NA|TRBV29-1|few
TGCAGCGTTGGTAATAGCTTGTACGAGCAGTACTTC
CSVGNSLYEQYF
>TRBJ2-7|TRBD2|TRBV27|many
TGTGCCAGCAGTTCTACCGGGACTAGCGGGAGCTACGAGCAGTACTTC
CASSSTGTSGSYEQYF
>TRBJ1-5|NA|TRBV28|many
TGTGCCAGCACCACTGTCGTTCAGCCCCAGCATTTT
CASTTVVQPQHF
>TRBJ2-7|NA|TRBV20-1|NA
TGCAGTGCTAGAGGGGACATCCAATACGAGCAGTACTTC
CSARGDIQYEQYF
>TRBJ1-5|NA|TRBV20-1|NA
TGCAGTGCTAGTGAGGACACCAAAACGAGGCAGCCCCAGCATTTT
CSASEDTKTRQPQHF
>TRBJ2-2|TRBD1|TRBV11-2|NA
TGTGCCAGCAGCCCGAGGGGCGGACAGGGGGTCACCGGGGAGCTGTTTTTT
CASSPRGGQGVTGELFF
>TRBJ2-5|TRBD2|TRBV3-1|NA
TGTGCCAGCAGCCCGACTAGCCTTAAAGAGACCCAGTACTTC
CASSPTSLKETQYF
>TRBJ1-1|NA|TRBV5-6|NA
TGTGCCAGCAGCCCCGGCTGGGGAGGGGGGACTGAAGCTTTCTTT
CASSPGWGGGTEAFF
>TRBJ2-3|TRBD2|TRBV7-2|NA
TGTGCCAGCAGCTTCAACGCGGGAGGCCCAGATACGCAGTATTTT
CASSFNAGGPDTQYF
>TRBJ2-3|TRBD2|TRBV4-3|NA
TGCGCCAGCAGCCAAGATTGGACTAGCGCAGATACGCAGTATTTT
CASSQDWTSADTQYF
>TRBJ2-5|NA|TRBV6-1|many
TGTGCCTCGAGAGAGGTTCAAGAGACCCAGTACTTC
CASREVQETQYF
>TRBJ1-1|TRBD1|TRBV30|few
TGTGCCTGGAGGGACAGGCGGAACACTGAAGCTTTCTTT
CAWRDRRNTEAFF
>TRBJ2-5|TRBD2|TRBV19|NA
TGTGCCAGTAGTATAGTCCCGGGGAGGGTAGAGACCCAGTACTTC
CASSIVPGRVETQYF
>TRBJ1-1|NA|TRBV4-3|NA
TGCGCCAGCAGCCACTTAGGGGGTTCGACTGAAGCTTTCTTT
CASSHLGGSTEAFF
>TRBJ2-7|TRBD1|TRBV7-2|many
TGTGCCAGCAGCTGGACAGGGGACCGCTACGAGCAGTACTTC
CASSWTGDRYEQYF
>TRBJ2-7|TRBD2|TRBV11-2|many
TGTGCCAGCAGCTTCAATAGCGGGACCTACGAGCAGTACTTC
CASSFNSGTYEQYF
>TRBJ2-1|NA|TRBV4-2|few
TGTGCCAGCAGCCAAGATCTGACGGCAAACAATGAGCAGTTCTTC
CASSQDLTANNEQFF
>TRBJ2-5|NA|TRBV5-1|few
TGCGCCAGCAGCGCGGGACTGGGGTTCCAAGAGACCCAGTACTTC
CASSAGLGFQETQYF
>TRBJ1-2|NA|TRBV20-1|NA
TGCAGTGCGATCGGGCAGGAGGGGAGCTATGGCTACACCTTC
CSAIGQEGSYGYTF